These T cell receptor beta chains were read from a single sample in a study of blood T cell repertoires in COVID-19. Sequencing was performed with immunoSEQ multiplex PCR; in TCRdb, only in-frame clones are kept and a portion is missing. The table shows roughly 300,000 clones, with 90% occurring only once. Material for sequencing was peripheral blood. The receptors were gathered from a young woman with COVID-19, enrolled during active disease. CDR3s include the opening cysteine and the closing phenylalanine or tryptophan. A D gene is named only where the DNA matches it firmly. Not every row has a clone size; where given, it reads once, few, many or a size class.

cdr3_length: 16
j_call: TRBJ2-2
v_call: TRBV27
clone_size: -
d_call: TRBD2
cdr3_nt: TGTGCCAGCAGTTTTCCGGTAGCGGGAGGCCCCGGGGAGCTGTTTTTT
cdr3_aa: CASSFPVAGGPGELFF

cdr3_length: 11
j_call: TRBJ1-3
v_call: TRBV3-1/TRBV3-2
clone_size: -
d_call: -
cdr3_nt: TGTGCCAGCGGACTTGGAAACACCATATATTTT
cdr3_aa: CASGLGNTIYF

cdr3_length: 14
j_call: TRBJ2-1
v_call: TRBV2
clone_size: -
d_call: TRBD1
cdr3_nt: TGTGCCAGCAGCCGGGACAGGGGATGGGATGAGCAGTTCTTC
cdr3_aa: CASSRDRGWDEQFF

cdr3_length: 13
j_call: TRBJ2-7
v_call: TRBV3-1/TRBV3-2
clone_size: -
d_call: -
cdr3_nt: TGTGCCAGCAGTGGGGGCGAAACCTACGAGCAGTACTTC
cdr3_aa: CASSGGETYEQYF

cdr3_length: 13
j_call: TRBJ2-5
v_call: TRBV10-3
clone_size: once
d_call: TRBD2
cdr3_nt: TGTGCCATCAGGGGGACTACTGCGGAGACCCAGTACTTC
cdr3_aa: CAIRGTTAETQYF

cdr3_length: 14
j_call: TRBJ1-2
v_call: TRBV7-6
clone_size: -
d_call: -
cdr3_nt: TGTGCCAGCAGCCCTCATGAGGGCGACTATGGCTACACCTTC
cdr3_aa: CASSPHEGDYGYTF

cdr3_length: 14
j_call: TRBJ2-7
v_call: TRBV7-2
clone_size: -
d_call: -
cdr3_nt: TGTGCCAGCTCCTATAAGACTGGTCCCTACGAGCAGTACTTC
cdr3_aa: CASSYKTGPYEQYF

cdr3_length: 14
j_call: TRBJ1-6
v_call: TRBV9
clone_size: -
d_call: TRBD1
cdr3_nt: TGTGCCAGCAGCGGACAGGGGAGAAATTCACCCCTCCACTTT
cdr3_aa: CASSGQGRNSPLHF

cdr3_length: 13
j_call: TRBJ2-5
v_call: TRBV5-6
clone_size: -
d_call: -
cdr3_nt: TGTGCCAGCAGCTTGGACCCTAAAGAGACCCAGTACTTC
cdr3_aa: CASSLDPKETQYF

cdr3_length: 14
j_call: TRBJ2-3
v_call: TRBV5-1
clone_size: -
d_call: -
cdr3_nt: TGCGCCAGCAGAAAGAAACAGGGTTCAGATACGCAGTATTTT
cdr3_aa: CASRKKQGSDTQYF

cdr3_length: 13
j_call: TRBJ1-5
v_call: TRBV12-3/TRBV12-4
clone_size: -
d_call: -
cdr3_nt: TGTGCCAGCAGTTTAGCTCTTGTTAGCACCCAGCATTTT
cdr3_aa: CASSLALVSTQHF

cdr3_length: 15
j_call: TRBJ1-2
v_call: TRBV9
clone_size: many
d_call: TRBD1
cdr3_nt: TGTGCCAGCAGCGAGGGACAGTTGTCTAACTATGGCTACACCTTC
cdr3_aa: CASSEGQLSNYGYTF

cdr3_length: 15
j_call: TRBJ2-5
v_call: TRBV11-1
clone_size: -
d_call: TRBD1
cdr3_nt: TGTGCCAGCAGCTTAAAGTGGACAGGGTGGGAGACCCAGTACTTC
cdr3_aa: CASSLKWTGWETQYF

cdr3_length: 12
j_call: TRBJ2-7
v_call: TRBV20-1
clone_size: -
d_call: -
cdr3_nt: TGCAGTGCTAGTCCAGGGATGCACGAGCAGTACTTC
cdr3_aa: CSASPGMHEQYF

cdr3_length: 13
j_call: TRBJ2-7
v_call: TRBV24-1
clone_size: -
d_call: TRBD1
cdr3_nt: TGTGCCACCAGTCCCTGGGACAGTCCCGAGCAGTACTTC
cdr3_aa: CATSPWDSPEQYF

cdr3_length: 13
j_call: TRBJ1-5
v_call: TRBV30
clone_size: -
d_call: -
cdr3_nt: TGTGCCTGGAGTACAGATAGCAATCAGCCCCAGCATTTT
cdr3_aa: CAWSTDSNQPQHF

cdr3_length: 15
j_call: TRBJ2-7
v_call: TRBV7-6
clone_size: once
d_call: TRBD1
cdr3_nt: TGTGCCAGCAGCTTAGCCCCGGGACAGGGTTACGAGCAGTACTTC
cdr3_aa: CASSLAPGQGYEQYF

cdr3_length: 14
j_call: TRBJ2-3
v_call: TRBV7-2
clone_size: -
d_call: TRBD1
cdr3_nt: TGTGCCAGCAGCTACAGGGGGGAGGTGGATACGCAGTATTTT
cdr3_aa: CASSYRGEVDTQYF

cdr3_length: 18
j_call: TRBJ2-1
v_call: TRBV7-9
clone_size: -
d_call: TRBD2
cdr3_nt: TGTGCCAGCAGCTTAGAACTAGCGGGAGGCCGCTCCTACAATGAGCAGTTCTTC
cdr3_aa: CASSLELAGGRSYNEQFF

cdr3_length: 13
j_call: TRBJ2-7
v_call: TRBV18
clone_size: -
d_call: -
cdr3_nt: TGTGCCAGCTCTCTTAAAAATGCCTACGAGCAGTACTTC
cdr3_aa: CASSLKNAYEQYF

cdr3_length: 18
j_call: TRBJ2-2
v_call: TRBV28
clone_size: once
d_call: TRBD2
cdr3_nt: TGTGCCAGCACCCACGGTGGTAGCGGGAGATACGACACCGGGGAGCTGTTTTTT
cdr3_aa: CASTHGGSGRYDTGELFF

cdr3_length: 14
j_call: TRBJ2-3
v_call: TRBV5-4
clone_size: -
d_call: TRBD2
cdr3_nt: TGTGCCAGCAGCCCGCTTGGGGGGGCAGATACGCAGTATTTT
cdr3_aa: CASSPLGGADTQYF

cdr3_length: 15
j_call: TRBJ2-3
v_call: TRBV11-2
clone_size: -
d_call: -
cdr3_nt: TGTGCCAGCAGCTTAGAGGGAGCCTTCACAGATACGCAGTATTTT
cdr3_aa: CASSLEGAFTDTQYF